The TCR beta chain under discussion was sequenced for a study of early T cells in non-severe SARS-CoV-2 infection. Study-wide findings and caveats: Matching against VDJdb likely underestimated virus-specific expansions, favoring anti-spike CD8.

As regards this clonotype: As yet, its antigen is unknown.

Germline V gives CDR1 LGHNA, CDR2 YNFKEQ. The V gene lost 0 bases and the J gene lost 8 bases, with 10 bases spanning the gap. The CDR3 loop spans 13 amino acids. Unique molecular identifiers were added to individual cDNA molecules. Each CDR3 protein gets one entry after TCRdb re-called the 5' RACE reads with MiXCR. This table holds 65,000 to 95,000 distinct CDR3 sequences, around 8.7% found once. The source of this sequence is an adult who was a healthcare worker with PCR-confirmed SARS-CoV-2 infection or an uninfected control (not recorded which). This chain joins TRBV4-2 and TRBJ1-2; D call uncertain. Input material: whole blood. Here the CDR3 reads CASSQEGSRGYTF. The DNA of the CDR3 is TGTGCCAGCAGCCAAGAGGGTTCTAGGGGCTACACCTTC.